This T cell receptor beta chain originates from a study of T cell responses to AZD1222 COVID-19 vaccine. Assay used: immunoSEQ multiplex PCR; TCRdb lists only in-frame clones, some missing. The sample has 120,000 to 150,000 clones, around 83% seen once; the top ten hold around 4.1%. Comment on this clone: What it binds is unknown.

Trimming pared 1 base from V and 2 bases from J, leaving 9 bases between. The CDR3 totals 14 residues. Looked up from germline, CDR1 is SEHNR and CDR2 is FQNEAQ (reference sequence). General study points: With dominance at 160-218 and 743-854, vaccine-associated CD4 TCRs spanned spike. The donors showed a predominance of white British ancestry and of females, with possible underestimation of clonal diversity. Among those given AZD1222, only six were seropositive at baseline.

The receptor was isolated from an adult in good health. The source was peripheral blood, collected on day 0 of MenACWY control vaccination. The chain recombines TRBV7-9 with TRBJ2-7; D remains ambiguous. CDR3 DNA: TGTGCCAGCAGCTTAGGTTCGGATCCCTACGAGCAGTACGTC. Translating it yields CASSLGSDPYEQYV.